This is a list of T cell receptor beta chains from one sample in a study of shared clonotypes between healthy human individuals. The protocol was immunoSEQ multiplex PCR, while the TCRdb copy is restricted to in-frame clones and leaves out a portion. This table has about 1 million clones, about 75% appearing once. The source material was memory CD4+ T cells sorted from blood. The receptor source for this set is a man between 18 and 29 years old in good health. CDR3s include the opening cysteine and the closing phenylalanine or tryptophan. A D gene is named only where the DNA matches it firmly. Clone size is not always given. Where it is, it says once, few, many or a class for expanded clones.

V gene: TRBV5-4
D gene: NA
J gene: TRBJ2-5
clone size: NA
CDR3 protein: CASSRQGLETQYF
CDR3 DNA: TGTGCCAGCAGTCGGCAGGGGTTAGAGACCCAGTACTTC

V gene: TRBV16
D gene: NA
J gene: TRBJ1-5
clone size: few
CDR3 protein: CASSPLRQFSNQPQHF
CDR3 DNA: TGTGCCAGCAGCCCGTTACGACAATTTAGCAATCAGCCCCAGCATTTT

V gene: TRBV2
D gene: NA
J gene: TRBJ2-1
clone size: NA
CDR3 protein: CASSGLAREQFF
CDR3 DNA: TGTGCCAGCAGTGGATTAGCGCGGGAGCAGTTCTTC

V gene: TRBV2
D gene: TRBD1
J gene: TRBJ1-5
clone size: NA
CDR3 protein: CASSSFAGGGQPQHF
CDR3 DNA: TGTGCCAGCAGTTCCTTTGCAGGGGGCGGACAGCCCCAGCATTTT

V gene: TRBV5-1
D gene: NA
J gene: TRBJ2-5
clone size: NA
CDR3 protein: CASSARAGRREETQYF
CDR3 DNA: TGCGCCAGCAGCGCCCGCGCGGGAAGGAGAGAAGAGACCCAGTACTTC

V gene: TRBV18
D gene: NA
J gene: TRBJ2-7
clone size: NA
CDR3 protein: CASSPPGRPHEQYF
CDR3 DNA: TGTGCCAGCTCACCACCGGGGAGGCCCCACGAGCAGTACTTC

V gene: TRBV5-1
D gene: TRBD2
J gene: TRBJ2-1
clone size: NA
CDR3 protein: CASSGLAGGSRGEQFF
CDR3 DNA: TGCGCCAGCAGCGGACTAGCGGGGGGCTCCCGCGGTGAGCAGTTCTTC

V gene: TRBV20-1
D gene: NA
J gene: TRBJ2-1
clone size: NA
CDR3 protein: CSARDENEQFF
CDR3 DNA: TGCAGTGCTAGAGACGAGAATGAGCAGTTCTTC

V gene: TRBV7-2
D gene: TRBD1
J gene: TRBJ1-6
clone size: NA
CDR3 protein: CASSLGQGKSPLHF
CDR3 DNA: TGTGCCAGCAGCCTCGGACAGGGAAAATCACCCCTCCACTTT

V gene: TRBV2
D gene: TRBD2
J gene: TRBJ2-1
clone size: NA
CDR3 protein: CASFRTSGGPPAYNEQFF
CDR3 DNA: TGTGCCAGCTTCCGAACTAGCGGGGGGCCTCCTGCCTACAATGAGCAGTTCTTC

V gene: TRBV7-9
D gene: NA
J gene: TRBJ2-2
clone size: NA
CDR3 protein: CASSPLRRAGELFF
CDR3 DNA: TGTGCCAGCAGCCCTTTACGTAGGGCCGGGGAGCTGTTTTTT

V gene: TRBV30
D gene: TRBD1
J gene: TRBJ2-7
clone size: NA
CDR3 protein: CAWGTGTNYEQYF
CDR3 DNA: TGTGCCTGGGGGACAGGGACAAACTACGAGCAGTACTTC

V gene: TRBV13
D gene: TRBD1
J gene: TRBJ1-2
clone size: NA
CDR3 protein: CASSRWDSNYGYTF
CDR3 DNA: TGTGCCAGCAGCCGTTGGGACAGCAACTATGGCTACACCTTC

V gene: TRBV6-5
D gene: TRBD2
J gene: TRBJ2-7
clone size: NA
CDR3 protein: CASSSPTSGRYEQYF
CDR3 DNA: TGTGCCAGCAGTTCCCCGACTAGCGGGAGATACGAGCAGTACTTC

V gene: TRBV11-1
D gene: NA
J gene: TRBJ1-6
clone size: NA
CDR3 protein: CASSFAGGDNSPLHF
CDR3 DNA: TGTGCCAGCAGCTTCGCGGGGGGTGATAATTCACCCCTCCACTTT

V gene: TRBV2
D gene: NA
J gene: TRBJ1-1
clone size: few
CDR3 protein: CASSEEGNTEAFF
CDR3 DNA: TGTGCCAGCAGTGAAGAGGGAAACACTGAAGCTTTCTTT

V gene: TRBV12-1
D gene: NA
J gene: TRBJ2-7
clone size: NA
CDR3 protein: CASSFLPGLAKGYEQYF
CDR3 DNA: TGTGCCAGCAGCTTCTTACCGGGACTAGCTAAAGGCTACGAGCAGTACTTC

V gene: TRBV6-1
D gene: TRBD1
J gene: TRBJ1-6
clone size: NA
CDR3 protein: CASSGPGTGVSPLHF
CDR3 DNA: TGTGCCAGCAGTGGGCCCGGGACAGGGGTTTCACCCCTCCACTTT

V gene: TRBV7-2
D gene: NA
J gene: TRBJ1-3
clone size: NA
CDR3 protein: CASSPRRTGNTIYF
CDR3 DNA: TGTGCCAGCAGTCCCCGGAGGACTGGAAACACCATATATTTT

V gene: TRBV19
D gene: NA
J gene: TRBJ1-5
clone size: once
CDR3 protein: CASSIDPVSTYSNQPQHF
CDR3 DNA: TGTGCCAGTAGTATAGATCCTGTCAGCACCTATAGCAATCAGCCCCAGCATTTT

V gene: TRBV5-6
D gene: TRBD1
J gene: TRBJ1-5
clone size: NA
CDR3 protein: CASSVGQSNQPQHF
CDR3 DNA: TGTGCCAGCAGCGTGGGACAGAGCAATCAGCCCCAGCATTTT

V gene: TRBV6-5
D gene: NA
J gene: TRBJ2-2
clone size: NA
CDR3 protein: CASSSLGGAAGELFF
CDR3 DNA: TGTGCCAGCAGTTCCCTGGGGGGCGCCGCCGGGGAGCTGTTTTTT

V gene: TRBV6-1
D gene: NA
J gene: TRBJ1-2
clone size: NA
CDR3 protein: CASRIEGNYGYTF
CDR3 DNA: TGTGCCAGCAGGATAGAGGGTAACTATGGCTACACCTTC

V gene: TRBV28
D gene: TRBD2
J gene: TRBJ2-3
clone size: NA
CDR3 protein: CASSPGGGWGTDTQYF
CDR3 DNA: TGTGCCAGCAGTCCCGGGGGGGGCTGGGGGACAGATACGCAGTATTTT

V gene: TRBV11-2
D gene: NA
J gene: TRBJ1-2
clone size: NA
CDR3 protein: CASRTRQPILYGYTF
CDR3 DNA: TGTGCCAGCAGAACCCGACAACCTATACTCTATGGCTACACCTTC

V gene: TRBV19
D gene: NA
J gene: TRBJ2-3
clone size: NA
CDR3 protein: CASSKAGVADTQYF
CDR3 DNA: TGTGCCAGTAGTAAGGCAGGGGTCGCAGATACGCAGTATTTT

V gene: TRBV30
D gene: NA
J gene: TRBJ2-5
clone size: NA
CDR3 protein: CAWAWSRQETQYF
CDR3 DNA: TGTGCCTGGGCCTGGAGCAGACAAGAGACCCAGTACTTC

V gene: TRBV28
D gene: NA
J gene: TRBJ1-6
clone size: NA
CDR3 protein: CASSKQGSSKNSPLHF
CDR3 DNA: TGTGCCAGCAGTAAACAGGGCTCTTCTAAAAATTCACCCCTCCACTTT

V gene: TRBV7-2
D gene: TRBD2
J gene: TRBJ2-7
clone size: NA
CDR3 protein: CASRYGLAYEQYF
CDR3 DNA: TGTGCCAGCAGGTACGGACTAGCCTACGAGCAGTACTTC

V gene: TRBV7-7
D gene: NA
J gene: TRBJ2-5
clone size: NA
CDR3 protein: CASSLVGRQETQYF
CDR3 DNA: TGTGCTAGCAGCTTAGTCGGCAGGCAAGAGACCCAGTACTTC

V gene: TRBV7-2
D gene: NA
J gene: TRBJ1-2
clone size: few
CDR3 protein: CASSLESGTVYGYTF
CDR3 DNA: TGTGCCAGCAGCTTAGAATCAGGGACCGTCTATGGCTACACCTTC

V gene: TRBV6-1
D gene: TRBD2
J gene: TRBJ2-7
clone size: NA
CDR3 protein: CASSGGTSGMYEQYF
CDR3 DNA: TGTGCCAGCAGTGGAGGGACTAGCGGGATGTACGAGCAGTACTTC

V gene: TRBV5-8
D gene: NA
J gene: TRBJ1-2
clone size: NA
CDR3 protein: CASSLTATGYTF
CDR3 DNA: TGTGCCAGCAGCTTAACAGCGACCGGCTACACCTTC

V gene: TRBV30
D gene: NA
J gene: TRBJ1-5
clone size: NA
CDR3 protein: CAWSVAGGNQPQHF
CDR3 DNA: TGTGCCTGGAGTGTTGCCGGGGGGAATCAGCCCCAGCATTTT

V gene: TRBV5-1
D gene: NA
J gene: TRBJ1-5
clone size: many
CDR3 protein: CASSLDSNQPQHF
CDR3 DNA: TGCGCCAGCAGCTTGGACAGCAATCAGCCCCAGCATTTT

V gene: TRBV5-1
D gene: NA
J gene: TRBJ2-5
clone size: NA
CDR3 protein: CASSQYTSTVETQYF
CDR3 DNA: TGCGCCAGCAGCCAGTATACTAGCACAGTGGAGACCCAGTACTTC

V gene: TRBV5-6
D gene: TRBD1
J gene: TRBJ2-5
clone size: many
CDR3 protein: CASSLAEGAVEYF
CDR3 DNA: TGTGCCAGCAGCTTGGCAGAGGGGGCGGTGGAGTACTTC

V gene: TRBV6-6
D gene: TRBD1
J gene: TRBJ1-2
clone size: NA
CDR3 protein: CASRLTGDTINYGYTF
CDR3 DNA: TGTGCCAGCAGGCTAACAGGGGACACAATAAACTATGGCTACACCTTC

V gene: TRBV30
D gene: NA
J gene: TRBJ2-7
clone size: NA
CDR3 protein: CAWKIGYEQYF
CDR3 DNA: TGTGCCTGGAAGATCGGCTACGAGCAGTACTTC

V gene: TRBV18
D gene: NA
J gene: TRBJ1-2
clone size: NA
CDR3 protein: CASSPSADTNYGYTF
CDR3 DNA: TGTGCCAGCTCACCATCGGCGGACACAAACTATGGCTACACCTTC

V gene: TRBV11-2
D gene: NA
J gene: TRBJ1-1
clone size: NA
CDR3 protein: CASSLGAQATEAFF
CDR3 DNA: TGTGCCAGCAGCTTAGGGGCTCAGGCCACTGAAGCTTTCTTT

V gene: TRBV6-5
D gene: NA
J gene: TRBJ1-5
clone size: few
CDR3 protein: CASSPRSGGPQHF
CDR3 DNA: TGTGCCAGCAGTCCCCGGAGCGGGGGCCCCCAGCATTTT

V gene: TRBV30
D gene: NA
J gene: TRBJ1-6
clone size: NA
CDR3 protein: CAWSGRTFYNSPLHF
CDR3 DNA: TGTGCCTGGAGTGGCCGGACTTTCTATAATTCACCCCTCCACTTT

V gene: TRBV5-1
D gene: TRBD1
J gene: TRBJ1-1
clone size: many
CDR3 protein: CASSLGQGLSNTEAFF
CDR3 DNA: TGCGCCAGCAGCTTGGGACAGGGGTTATCCAACACTGAAGCTTTCTTT

V gene: TRBV2
D gene: NA
J gene: TRBJ1-5
clone size: NA
CDR3 protein: CASTADANQPQHF
CDR3 DNA: TGTGCCAGCACTGCGGACGCCAATCAGCCCCAGCATTTT

V gene: TRBV11-2
D gene: TRBD1
J gene: TRBJ1-6
clone size: NA
CDR3 protein: CASSPLQGERSPLHF
CDR3 DNA: TGTGCCAGCAGCCCCTTACAGGGGGAACGGTCACCCCTCCACTTT

V gene: TRBV28
D gene: NA
J gene: TRBJ1-4
clone size: once
CDR3 protein: CASSSAVVVEKLFF
CDR3 DNA: TGTGCCAGCAGTTCAGCCGTGGTAGTTGAAAAACTGTTTTTT

V gene: TRBV7-2
D gene: NA
J gene: TRBJ1-1
clone size: NA
CDR3 protein: CASSLVRTANTEAFF
CDR3 DNA: TGTGCCAGCAGCTTAGTTCGGACAGCGAACACTGAAGCTTTCTTT

V gene: TRBV19
D gene: TRBD2
J gene: TRBJ2-7
clone size: NA
CDR3 protein: CASTNSGGYEQYF
CDR3 DNA: TGTGCCAGTACAAACAGCGGGGGCTACGAGCAGTACTTC

V gene: TRBV9
D gene: TRBD2
J gene: TRBJ2-1
clone size: NA
CDR3 protein: CASSVVAGGSEQFF
CDR3 DNA: TGTGCCAGCAGCGTAGTTGCGGGAGGGAGTGAGCAGTTCTTC

V gene: TRBV11-3
D gene: TRBD2
J gene: TRBJ2-7
clone size: NA
CDR3 protein: CASSKGTSGTYEQYF
CDR3 DNA: TGTGCCAGCAGTAAGGGGACTAGCGGGACCTACGAGCAGTACTTC

V gene: TRBV21-1
D gene: NA
J gene: TRBJ1-3
clone size: few
CDR3 protein: CASSIDPPRDSGNTIYF
CDR3 DNA: TGTGCCAGCAGCATAGACCCACCAAGGGATTCTGGAAACACCATATATTTT

V gene: TRBV10-3
D gene: NA
J gene: TRBJ2-7
clone size: NA
CDR3 protein: CAISESRDGYYEQYF
CDR3 DNA: TGTGCCATCAGTGAGTCCCGGGACGGATACTACGAGCAGTACTTC

V gene: TRBV5-1
D gene: TRBD2
J gene: TRBJ2-3
clone size: NA
CDR3 protein: CASTRSGEGGDTQYF
CDR3 DNA: TGCGCCAGCACCAGAAGCGGGGAGGGAGGGGATACGCAGTATTTT

V gene: TRBV11-3
D gene: TRBD1
J gene: TRBJ1-4
clone size: NA
CDR3 protein: CASSPPGGAANEKLFF
CDR3 DNA: TGTGCCAGCAGCCCTCCAGGGGGCGCGGCTAATGAAAAACTGTTTTTT

V gene: TRBV18
D gene: NA
J gene: TRBJ1-5
clone size: NA
CDR3 protein: CASSTDNSNQPQHF
CDR3 DNA: TGTGCCAGCTCAACAGACAATAGCAATCAGCCCCAGCATTTT

V gene: TRBV6-1
D gene: NA
J gene: TRBJ1-5
clone size: NA
CDR3 protein: CASSEVWALSNQPQHF
CDR3 DNA: TGTGCCAGCAGTGAAGTCTGGGCACTGAGCAATCAGCCCCAGCATTTT

V gene: TRBV11-2
D gene: TRBD2
J gene: TRBJ2-5
clone size: NA
CDR3 protein: CASQKTSLETQYF
CDR3 DNA: TGTGCCAGTCAAAAGACTAGCCTAGAGACCCAGTACTTC

V gene: TRBV7-2
D gene: NA
J gene: TRBJ1-2
clone size: once
CDR3 protein: CASSPGTSHGYTF
CDR3 DNA: TGTGCCAGCAGCCCCGGGACAAGCCATGGCTACACCTTC

V gene: TRBV5-6
D gene: NA
J gene: TRBJ2-5
clone size: NA
CDR3 protein: CASSLVGTTQETQYF
CDR3 DNA: TGTGCCAGCAGCTTAGTTGGTACGACCCAAGAGACCCAGTACTTC